This T cell receptor (beta chain) came from a study of beta chain features in type 1 diabetes. The investigators reverse transcribed all of the isolated RNA, so they sequenced expressed TCRB transcripts. Repertoires were generated with immunoSEQ multiplex PCR, while TCRdb's copy carries only in-frame clones and drops some. The profile shows over 100,000 clones, about 40% of them singletons. Losses at the gene ends were 5 bases for V and 9 bases for J; bases not matched to a gene: 1. The CDR3 spans 10 residues. Germline CDR1 is DFQATT and CDR2 is SNEGSKA (reference sequence). The sample comprised stem cell memory CD4+ T cells from blood. J is TRBJ1-1 and V is TRBV20-1, with TRBD1 matching 9 bases. The origin of this receptor is a woman aged 18 to 35 in good health. CDR3: CSAGQGKAFF. In nucleotides, the CDR3 is TGCAGTGCTGGACAGGGGAAAGCTTTCTTT.